These 2 T cell receptor beta chains came from one sample sequenced in a study of cytomegalovirus exposure and HLA in healthy donors. PCR involved 60 Vbeta and 13 Jbeta primers. Assay: immunoSEQ multiplex PCR; the TCRdb copy retains only in-frame clones and omits some. The repertoire consists of approximately 210,000 clones, with around 83% occurring once and the leading ten covering around 1%. Sequencing was performed on PBMCs. The receptors originated from a woman aged 40 to 55 in good health and CMV-seronegative.

The rearrangement links TRBV6-6 to TRBJ2-7, with 12 bases fitting TRBD2. This CDR3 is built from 16 residues. Germline V gives CDR1 MNHNY, CDR2 SVGAGI (reference sequence). V shed 6 bases and J 3 bases; nucleotides not matched to a gene: 9. The CDR3 DNA is TGTGCCAGCAGCCCCCAAGGACTAGCGGGAATCTACGAGCAGTACTTC. Translation gives CASSPQGLAGIYEQYF.

The chain carries TRBV5-6 and TRBJ1-5, with TRBD1 matching over 7 bases. The CDR3 totals 15 residues. Germline CDR1 and CDR2: SGHDT and YYEEEE. Unmatched junction bases numbered 9, after V lost 4 bases and J lost 5 bases. Here the CDR3 DNA reads TGTGCCAGCAGCAGCCTTTCAGGGGGTTATCAGCCCCAGCATTTT. It specifies CASSSLSGGYQPQHF.